This T cell receptor beta chain was sequenced in a study of T cell repertoires and Cas9 in healthy adults (dated by TCRdb to 2016 to 2018). About the investigation overall: SpCas9-reactive T cells were characterized for multi-effector potency, cytotoxicity and lineage determination within the CD4 and CD8 compartments. This study looked at whether people already carry T cell immunity to the Streptococcus pyogenes Cas9 nuclease (SpCas9), the enzyme used in CRISPR gene editing.

Including the terminal cysteine and phenylalanine, the CDR3 comprises 13 residues. The only DNA kept is the CDR3, 39 bases in frame from the first base. V is cut back by 3 bases and J by 6 bases, with 0 bases in the junction unmatched. Looking up the germline V gene yields CDR1 LGHNA and CDR2 YSLEER. As regards this clone: Its antigen is not yet known. Base-call qualities are not available, and no considerably larger clone is one nucleotide away.

Healthy humans were used as donors in the study. Summary of the overall study and its limitations: In vitro, the proliferation and function of SpCas9-reactive effector T cells were reported to be mitigated by SpCas9-reactive regulatory T cells.

Library construction relied on the immunoSEQ multiplex PCR assay. TCRdb retrieved this table from immuneACCESS and kept in-frame rearrangements only. Not all clones are present; in checked studies, unresolved V genes account for under half, and no reason is known for the remainder. The sample has about 14,000 clones on record, 80% to 90% of them singletons. About 1.5% of the sample belongs to the ten largest clones. The sequenced sample consisted of Tregs (CD4+, CD25+, CD127-, CD137-, CD154-) from PBMCs; culture status not recorded. This sequence uses TRBV4-3 and TRBJ1-5; a stretch of 9 junction bases matches TRBD1. The receptor was derived from a human donor in good health. CDR3 sequence: CASSQDRGQPQHF. In nucleotides, the sequence is TGCGCCAGCAGCCAGGACAGGGGTCAGCCCCAGCATTTT.